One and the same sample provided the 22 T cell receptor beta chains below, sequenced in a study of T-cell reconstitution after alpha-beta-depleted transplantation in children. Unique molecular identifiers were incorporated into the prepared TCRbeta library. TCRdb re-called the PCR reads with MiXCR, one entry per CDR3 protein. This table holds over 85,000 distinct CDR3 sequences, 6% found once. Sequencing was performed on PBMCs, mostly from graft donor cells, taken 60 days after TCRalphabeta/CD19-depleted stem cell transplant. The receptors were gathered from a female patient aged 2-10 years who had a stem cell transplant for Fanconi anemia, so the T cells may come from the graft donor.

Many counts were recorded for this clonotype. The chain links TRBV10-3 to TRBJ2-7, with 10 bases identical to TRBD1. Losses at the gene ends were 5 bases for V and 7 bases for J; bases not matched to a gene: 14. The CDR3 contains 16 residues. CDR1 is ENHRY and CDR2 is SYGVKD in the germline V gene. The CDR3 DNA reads TGTGCCATCAGTCCCCGGGACAGGGGCTACTCGGTGGAGCAGTACTTC. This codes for CAISPRDRGYSVEQYF.

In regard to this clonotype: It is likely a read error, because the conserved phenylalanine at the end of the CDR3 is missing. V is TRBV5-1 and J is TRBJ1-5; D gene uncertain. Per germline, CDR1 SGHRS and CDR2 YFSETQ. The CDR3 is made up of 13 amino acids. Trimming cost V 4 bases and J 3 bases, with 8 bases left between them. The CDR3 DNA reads TGCGCCAGCAGCGACTCCCCCAATCAGCCCCAGCATTAT. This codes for CASSDSPNQPQHY.

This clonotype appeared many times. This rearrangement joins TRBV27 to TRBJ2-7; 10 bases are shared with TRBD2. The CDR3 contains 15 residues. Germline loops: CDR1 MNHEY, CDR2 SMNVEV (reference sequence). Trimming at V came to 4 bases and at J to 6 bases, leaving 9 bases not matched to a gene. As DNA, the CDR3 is TGTGCCAGCAGTTCCTCTAGCGGGAGAACTTTCGAGCAGTACTTC. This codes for CASSSSSGRTFEQYF.

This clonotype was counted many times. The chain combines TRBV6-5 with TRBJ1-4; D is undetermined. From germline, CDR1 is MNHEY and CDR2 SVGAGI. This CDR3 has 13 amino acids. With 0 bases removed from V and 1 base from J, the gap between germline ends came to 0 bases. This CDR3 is CASSYSTNEKLFF. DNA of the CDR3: TGTGCCAGCAGTTACTCAACTAATGAAAAACTGTTTTTT.

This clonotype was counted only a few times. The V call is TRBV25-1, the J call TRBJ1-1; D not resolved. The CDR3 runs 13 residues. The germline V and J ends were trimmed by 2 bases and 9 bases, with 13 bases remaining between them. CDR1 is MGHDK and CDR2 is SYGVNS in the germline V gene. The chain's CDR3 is CASSELDPPKAFF. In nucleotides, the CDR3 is TGTGCCAGCAGTGAACTAGACCCGCCTAAAGCTTTCTTT. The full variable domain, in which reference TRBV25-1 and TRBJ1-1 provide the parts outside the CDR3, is EADIYQTPRYLVIGTGKKITLECSQTMGHDKMYWYQQDPGMELHLIHYSYGVNSTEKGDLSSESTVSRIRTEHFPLTLESARPSHTSQYLCASSELDPPKAFFGQGTRLTVV.

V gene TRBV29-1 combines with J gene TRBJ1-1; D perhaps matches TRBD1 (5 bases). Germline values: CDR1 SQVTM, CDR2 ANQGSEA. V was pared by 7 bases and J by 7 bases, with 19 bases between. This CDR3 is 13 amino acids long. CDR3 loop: CSAKPGTTNEAFF. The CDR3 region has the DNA TGCAGCGCCAAACCAGGGACGACTAATGAAGCTTTCTTT.

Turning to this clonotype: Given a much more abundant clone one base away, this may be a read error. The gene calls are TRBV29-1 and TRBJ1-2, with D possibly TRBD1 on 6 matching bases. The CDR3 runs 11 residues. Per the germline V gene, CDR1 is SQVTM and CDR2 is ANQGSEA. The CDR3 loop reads CSVDGQYGYIF. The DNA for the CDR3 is TGCAGCGTTGACGGACAGTATGGCTACATCTTC. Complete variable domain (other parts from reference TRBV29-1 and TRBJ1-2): SAVISQKPSRDICQRGTSLTIQCQVDSQVTMMFWYRQQPGQSLTLIATANQGSEATYESGFVIDKFPISRPNLTFSTLTVSNMSPEDSSIYLCSVDGQYGYIFGSGTRLTVV.

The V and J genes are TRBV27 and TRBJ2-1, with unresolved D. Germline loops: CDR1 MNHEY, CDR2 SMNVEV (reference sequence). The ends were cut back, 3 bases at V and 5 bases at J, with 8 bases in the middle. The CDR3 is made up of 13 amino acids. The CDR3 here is CASSFSLNNEQFF. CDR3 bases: TGTGCCAGCAGTTTCTCCCTGAACAATGAGCAGTTCTTC.

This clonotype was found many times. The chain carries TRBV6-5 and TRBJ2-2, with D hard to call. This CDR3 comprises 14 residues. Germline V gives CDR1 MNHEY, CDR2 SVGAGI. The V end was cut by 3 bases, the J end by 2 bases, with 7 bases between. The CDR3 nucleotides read TGTGCCAGCAGTTATTTCGGCAACACCGGGGAGCTGTTTTTT. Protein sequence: CASSYFGNTGELFF.

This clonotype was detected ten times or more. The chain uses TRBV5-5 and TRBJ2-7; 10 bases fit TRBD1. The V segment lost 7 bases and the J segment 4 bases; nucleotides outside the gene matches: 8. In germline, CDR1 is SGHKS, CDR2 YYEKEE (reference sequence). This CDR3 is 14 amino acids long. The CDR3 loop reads CASETGQGLYEQYF. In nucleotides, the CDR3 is TGTGCCAGCGAAACGGGACAGGGGCTGTACGAGCAGTACTTC. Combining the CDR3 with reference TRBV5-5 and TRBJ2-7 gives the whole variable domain DAGVTQSPTHLIKTRGQQVTLRCSPISGHKSVSWYQQVLGQGPQFIFQYYEKEERGRGNFPDRFSARQFPNYSSELNVNALLLGDSALYLCASETGQGLYEQYFGPGTRLTVT.

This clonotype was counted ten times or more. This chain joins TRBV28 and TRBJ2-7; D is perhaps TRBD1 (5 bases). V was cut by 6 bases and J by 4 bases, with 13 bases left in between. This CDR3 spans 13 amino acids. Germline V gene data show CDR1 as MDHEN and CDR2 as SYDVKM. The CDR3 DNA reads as TGTGCCAGCAGCCGTAGGGGCACGTACGAGCAGTACTTC. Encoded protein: CASSRRGTYEQYF.

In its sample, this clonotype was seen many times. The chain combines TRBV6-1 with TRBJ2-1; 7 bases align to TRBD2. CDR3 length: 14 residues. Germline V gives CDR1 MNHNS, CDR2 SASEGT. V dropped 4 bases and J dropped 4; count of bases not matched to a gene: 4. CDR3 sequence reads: CASSGTSWYNEQFF. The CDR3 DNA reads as TGTGCCAGCAGTGGGACTAGTTGGTACAATGAGCAGTTCTTC.

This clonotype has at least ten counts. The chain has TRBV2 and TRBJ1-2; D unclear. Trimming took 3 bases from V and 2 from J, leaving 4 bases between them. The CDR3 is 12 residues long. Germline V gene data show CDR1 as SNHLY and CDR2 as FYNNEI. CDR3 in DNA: TGTGCCAGCAGTGACTGGAACTATGGCTACACCTTC. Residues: CASSDWNYGYTF.

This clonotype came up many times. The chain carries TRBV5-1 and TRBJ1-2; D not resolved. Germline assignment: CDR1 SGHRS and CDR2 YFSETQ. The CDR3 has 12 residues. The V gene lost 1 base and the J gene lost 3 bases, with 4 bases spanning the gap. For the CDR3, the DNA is TGCGCCAGCAGCTTGACAGACTATGGCTACACCTTC. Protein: CASSLTDYGYTF.

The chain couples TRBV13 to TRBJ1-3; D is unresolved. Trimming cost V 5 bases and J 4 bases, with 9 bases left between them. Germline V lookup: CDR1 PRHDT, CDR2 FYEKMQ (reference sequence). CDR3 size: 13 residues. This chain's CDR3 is CASSPPRGNTIYF. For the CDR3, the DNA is TGTGCCAGCAGCCCCCCTCGGGGAAACACCATATATTTT.

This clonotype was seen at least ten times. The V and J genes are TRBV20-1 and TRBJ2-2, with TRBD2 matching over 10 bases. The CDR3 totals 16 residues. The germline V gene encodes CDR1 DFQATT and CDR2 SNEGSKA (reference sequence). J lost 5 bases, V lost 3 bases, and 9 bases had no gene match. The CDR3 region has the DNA TGCAGTGCTAGCATCAGCGGGGGGGCCGGGACCGGGGAGCTGTTTTTT. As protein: CSASISGGAGTGELFF.

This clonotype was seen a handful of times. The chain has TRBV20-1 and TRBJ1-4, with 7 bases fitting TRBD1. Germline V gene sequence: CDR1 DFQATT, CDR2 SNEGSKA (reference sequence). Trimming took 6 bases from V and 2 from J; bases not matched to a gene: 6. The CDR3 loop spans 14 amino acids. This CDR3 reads CSARQGSTNEKLFF. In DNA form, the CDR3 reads TGCAGTGCGAGACAGGGATCGACTAATGAAAAACTGTTTTTT.

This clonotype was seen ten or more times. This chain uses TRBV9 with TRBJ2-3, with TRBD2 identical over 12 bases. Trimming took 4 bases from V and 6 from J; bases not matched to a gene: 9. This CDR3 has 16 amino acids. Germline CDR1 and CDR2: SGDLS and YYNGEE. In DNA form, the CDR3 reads TGTGCCAGCAGCCAGCGACTAGCGGGAGCGACGGATACGCAGTATTTT. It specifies CASSQRLAGATDTQYF. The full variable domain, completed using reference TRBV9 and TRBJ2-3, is DSGVTQTPKHLITATGQRVTLRCSPRSGDLSVYWYQQSLDQGLQFLIQYYNGEERAKGNILERFSAQQFPDLHSELNLSSLELGDSALYFCASSQRLAGATDTQYFGPGTRLTVL.

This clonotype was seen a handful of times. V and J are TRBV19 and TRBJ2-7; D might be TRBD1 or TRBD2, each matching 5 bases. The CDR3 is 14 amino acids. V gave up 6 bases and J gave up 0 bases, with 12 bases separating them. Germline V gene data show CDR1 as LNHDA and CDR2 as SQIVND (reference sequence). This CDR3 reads CASRSRGASYEQYF. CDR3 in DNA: TGTGCCAGTAGGTCAAGGGGAGCCTCCTACGAGCAGTACTTC.

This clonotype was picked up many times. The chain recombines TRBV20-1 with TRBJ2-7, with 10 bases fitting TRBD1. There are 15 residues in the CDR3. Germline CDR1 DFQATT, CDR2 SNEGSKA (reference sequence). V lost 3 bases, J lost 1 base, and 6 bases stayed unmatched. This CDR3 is CSASMGTGVSYEQYF. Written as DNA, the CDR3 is TGCAGTGCTAGTATGGGGACAGGGGTATCCTACGAGCAGTACTTC.

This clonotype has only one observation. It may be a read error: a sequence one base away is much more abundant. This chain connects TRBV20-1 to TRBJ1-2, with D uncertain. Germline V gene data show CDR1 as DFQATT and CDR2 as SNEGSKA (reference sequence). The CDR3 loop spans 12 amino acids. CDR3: CSARRGNYGDTF. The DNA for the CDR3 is TGCAGTGCTAGACGAGGGAACTATGGCGACACCTTC.

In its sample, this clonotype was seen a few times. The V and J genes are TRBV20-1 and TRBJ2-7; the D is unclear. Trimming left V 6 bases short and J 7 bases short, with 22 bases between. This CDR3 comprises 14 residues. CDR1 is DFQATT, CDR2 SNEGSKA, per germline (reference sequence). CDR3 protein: CSAPGSGERSEQYF. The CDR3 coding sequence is TGCAGTGCCCCAGGCTCTGGGGAACGGAGTGAGCAGTACTTC.